This T cell receptor beta chain is from a study of cytomegalovirus exposure and HLA in healthy donors. Overall study context: In a later analysis, the roughly 130 validation repertoires were reported to have used the same platform as the approximately 670 first-cohort repertoires. Findings and limits, study-wide: Three CMV-associated chains proved CMV antigen-specific in vitro. The study recorded some 160 TCR beta chains that were cytomegalovirus-associated.

This clone appeared once. Its cognate antigen is unknown. Libraries were prepared by immunoSEQ multiplex PCR; TCRdb keeps only in-frame clonotypes and omits some of them. The sample contains 260,000 or so clones, less than 95% of which appear only once. The CDR3 contains 15 residues. Germline assignment: CDR1 GTSNPN and CDR2 SVGIG (reference sequence). V lost 5 bases and J 1 base, leaving 17 bases between the germline ends. V gene TRBV30 combines with J gene TRBJ2-5; D could derive from TRBD1 or TRBD2 (5 bases each). The clonotype was recovered from a woman in her thirties in good health and CMV-seronegative. The sample consisted of PBMCs. CDR3 DNA: TGTGCCTGGCCGGGGCTCCGATACCTCCAAGAGACCCAGTACTTC. It is translated as CAWPGLRYLQETQYF.